A selection of T cell receptor beta chains follows, all from one sample in a study of sequential checkpoint blockade in melanoma. The method was immunoSEQ multiplex PCR; TCRdb's version includes in-frame clones alone and lacks a portion of them. This sample yields 20,000 to 25,000 clones, of which roughly 30% are seen a single time; about 6.7% belongs to the top ten. Source: tumor tissue (inferred from file names), taken from a patient given nivolumab and ipilimumab in sequence. The receptors shown here come from a human donor with melanoma. Each CDR3 is given with its conserved first and last residue. The D gene is left open where the match is weak.

TRBV28	.	CASTITGPTEAFF
TRBV5-1	.	CASSLGGQMNTEAFF
TRBV11-3	.	CASSPVQCAGNTIYF
TRBV6-8	.	CASRGGGSSYEQYF
TRBV11-3	.	CASSPILPHTEAFF
TRBV19	.	CASSIIFAGTEDNEQFF
TRBV5-1	TRBD2	CASSLAGPSGGRTYEQYF
TRBV11-3	.	CASSLKSGVNTDTQYF
TRBV15	.	CATSRGDNNSPLHF
TRBV28	TRBD1	CASSSGQGNTEAFF
TRBV11-3	.	CASSLVGGSNEQFF
TRBV6-8	TRBD1	CASSPIAGTGYSGANVLTF
TRBV11-3	.	CASSFVTNTGELFF
TRBV28	.	CASSKGGSYEQYF
TRBV11-3	TRBD2	CASSLRLLTSGREYNEQFF
TRBV19	.	CASSTLRIPYEQYF
TRBV11-3	TRBD1	CASRLTTGSTEAFF
TRBV27	TRBD2	CASSSGGSYNEQFF
TRBV14	.	CASSRAWESLSEAFF
TRBV30	.	CACKGGATNEKLFF
TRBV6-7	.	CASGSPYEQYF
TRBV18	TRBD1	CASSHPGQGFLAEAFF
TRBV19	TRBD1	CATKTGINNEQFF
TRBV6-8	TRBD1	CAISITGDNEQFF
TRBV10-2	.	CASSALQGRLVDGYTF
TRBV30	TRBD2	CAWSPRYLSGGFQETQYF
TRBV2	TRBD2	CASRGLAGELFF
TRBV9	TRBD2	CASSAGTSGGWNEQFF
TRBV6-8	TRBD1	CASSEDRGAGELFF
TRBV15	TRBD2	CATSSPGTSGGGTQYF
TRBV25-1	.	CASSFLALNEQFF
TRBV23-1	.	CASSFRGADYEQYF
TRBV18	.	CASSPPGGVTQYF
TRBV5-1	.	CASSLGGGPYEQYF
TRBV14	.	CASFPRRDFSEKLFF
TRBV9	.	CASSPRRNYGYTF
TRBV11-3	.	CASRPQGTEGNTEAFF
TRBV11-3	TRBD1	CASSSGTGSFTDTQYF
TRBV7-6	.	CASSRYKDGNEKLFF
TRBV5-1	TRBD2	CASSLVHLAGGNNEQFF
TRBV9	.	CASSVAEGSGNTIYF
TRBV28	TRBD1	CASSFFPGGNTIYF
TRBV11-3	.	CASSPGGQFDGYTF
TRBV30	.	CAWSLNNSPLHF
TRBV11-3	TRBD2	CASTLGGARSGANVLTF
TRBV9	TRBD1	CASSPTGTVNTEAFF
TRBV30	.	CAWNRVNRGYTF
TRBV10-3	.	CAISETNQPQHF
TRBV28	.	CASSLGGGNTEAFF
TRBV7-2	TRBD1	CASSTRDRDGYTF
TRBV28	.	CASSLMPGGGSTDTQYF